This T cell receptor (beta chain) stems from a study of shared clonotypes between healthy human individuals. Points from the study as a whole: Clonotype sharing across donors was expected to vary with sequencing depth.

Germline V lookup: CDR1 MDHEN, CDR2 SYDVKM. The ends lost 7 bases at V and 2 bases at J; junction bases unmatched: 10. There are 15 residues in the CDR3. Only in-frame clones appear in the TCRdb table, and some are missing; sequencing was by immunoSEQ multiplex PCR. The sample lists more than 400,000 clones, less than 96% occurring once. Concerning this clone: Its antigen is not known.

This clonotype was sampled from a woman aged 25 to 39 in good health. This rearrangement joins TRBV28 to TRBJ2-7; 8 nucleotides line up with TRBD1. Input material: naive CD4+ T cells sorted from blood. As to subset: CD45RA+ positively selected. CDR3 bases: TGTGCCAGCATTCCGGCAGGGGGCGCCACCTACGAGCAGTACTTC. Translation gives CASIPAGGATYEQYF.